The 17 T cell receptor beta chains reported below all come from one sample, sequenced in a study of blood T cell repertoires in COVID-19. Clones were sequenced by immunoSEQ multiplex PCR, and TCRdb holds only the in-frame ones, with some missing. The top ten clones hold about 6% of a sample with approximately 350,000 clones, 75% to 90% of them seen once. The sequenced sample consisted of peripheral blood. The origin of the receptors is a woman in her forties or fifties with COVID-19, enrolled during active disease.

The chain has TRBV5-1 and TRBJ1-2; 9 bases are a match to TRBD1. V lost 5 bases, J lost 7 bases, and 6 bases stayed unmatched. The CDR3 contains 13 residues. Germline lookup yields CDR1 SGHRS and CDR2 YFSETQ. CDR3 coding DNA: TGCGCCAGCAGGCAAGGACAGGGGAGTGGCTACACCTTC. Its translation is CASRQGQGSGYTF.

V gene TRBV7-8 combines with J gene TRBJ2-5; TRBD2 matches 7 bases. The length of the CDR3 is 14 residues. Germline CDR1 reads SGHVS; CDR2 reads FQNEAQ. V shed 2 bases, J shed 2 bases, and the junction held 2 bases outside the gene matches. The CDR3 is CASSLWGGQETQYF. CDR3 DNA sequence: TGTGCCAGCAGCTTATGGGGGGGGCAAGAGACCCAGTACTTC.

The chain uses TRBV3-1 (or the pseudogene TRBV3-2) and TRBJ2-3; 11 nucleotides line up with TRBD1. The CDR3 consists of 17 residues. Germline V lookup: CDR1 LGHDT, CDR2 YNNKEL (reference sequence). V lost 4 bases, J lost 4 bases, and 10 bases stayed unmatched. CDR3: CASSLRKGTGGADTQYF. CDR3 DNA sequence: TGTGCCAGCAGCCTAAGGAAGGGGACAGGGGGAGCAGATACGCAGTATTTT.

This CDR3 reads CASSPDTTQETQYF. As DNA, the CDR3 is TGCGCCAGCAGCCCCGACACCACTCAAGAGACCCAGTACTTC. This rearrangement joins TRBV5-1 to TRBJ2-5; D ambiguous. This CDR3 spans 14 amino acids. Germline-derived CDR1 and CDR2 are SGHRS and YFSETQ. V was clipped by 4 bases and J by 2 bases, with 12 bases between them.

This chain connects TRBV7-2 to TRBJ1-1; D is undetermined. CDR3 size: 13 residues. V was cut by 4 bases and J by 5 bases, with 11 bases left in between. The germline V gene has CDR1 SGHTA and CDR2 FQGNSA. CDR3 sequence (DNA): TGTGCCAGCAGCTCTTACACCGGGACTGAAGCTTTCTTT. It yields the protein CASSSYTGTEAFF.

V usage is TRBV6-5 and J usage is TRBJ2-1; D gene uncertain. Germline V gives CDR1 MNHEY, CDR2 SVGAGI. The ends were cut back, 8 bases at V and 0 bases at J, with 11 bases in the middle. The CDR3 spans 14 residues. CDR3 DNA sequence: TGTGCCAGCTCCACTCACAGCTCCTACAATGAGCAGTTCTTC. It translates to CASSTHSSYNEQFF.

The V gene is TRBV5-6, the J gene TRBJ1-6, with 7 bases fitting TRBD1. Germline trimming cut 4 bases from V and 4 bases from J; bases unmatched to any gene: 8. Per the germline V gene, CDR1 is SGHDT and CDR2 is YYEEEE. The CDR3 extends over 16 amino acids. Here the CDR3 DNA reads TGTGCCAGCAGCGGAGGAGGGGGCGCGTATAATTCACCCCTCCACTTT. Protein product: CASSGGGGAYNSPLHF.

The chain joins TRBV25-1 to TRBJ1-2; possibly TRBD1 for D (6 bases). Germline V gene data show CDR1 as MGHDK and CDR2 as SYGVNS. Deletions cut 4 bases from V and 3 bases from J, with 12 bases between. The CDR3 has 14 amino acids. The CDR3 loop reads CASSAQGRYYGYTF. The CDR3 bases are TGTGCCAGCAGTGCCCAGGGGAGATACTATGGCTACACCTTC.

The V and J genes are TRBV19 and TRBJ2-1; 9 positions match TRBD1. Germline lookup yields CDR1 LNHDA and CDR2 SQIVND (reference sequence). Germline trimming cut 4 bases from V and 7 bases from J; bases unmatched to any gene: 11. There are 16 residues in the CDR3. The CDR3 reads CASSTRGQGHRNEQFF. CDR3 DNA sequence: TGTGCCAGTAGTACAAGGGGACAGGGACATCGTAATGAGCAGTTCTTC.

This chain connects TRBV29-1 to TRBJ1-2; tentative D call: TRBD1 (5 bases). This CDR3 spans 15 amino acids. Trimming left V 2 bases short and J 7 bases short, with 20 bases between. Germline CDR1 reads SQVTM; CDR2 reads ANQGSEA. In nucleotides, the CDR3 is TGCAGCGTTGAAACGGTGGGGGGACGAATGAGTGGCTACACCTTC. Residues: CSVETVGGRMSGYTF.

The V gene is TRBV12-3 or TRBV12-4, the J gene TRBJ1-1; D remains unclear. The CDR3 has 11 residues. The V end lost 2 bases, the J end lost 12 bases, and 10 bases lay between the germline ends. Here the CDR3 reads CASSLTRVPFF. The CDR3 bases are TGTGCCAGCAGTTTAACGAGGGTCCCTTTCTTT.

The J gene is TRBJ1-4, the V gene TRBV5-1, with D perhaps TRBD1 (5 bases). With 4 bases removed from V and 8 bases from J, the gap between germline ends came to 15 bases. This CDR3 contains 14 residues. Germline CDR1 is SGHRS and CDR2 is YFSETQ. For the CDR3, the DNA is TGCGCCAGCAGCATGCAGGGTCTGACCGAAAAACTGTTTTTT. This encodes CASSMQGLTEKLFF.

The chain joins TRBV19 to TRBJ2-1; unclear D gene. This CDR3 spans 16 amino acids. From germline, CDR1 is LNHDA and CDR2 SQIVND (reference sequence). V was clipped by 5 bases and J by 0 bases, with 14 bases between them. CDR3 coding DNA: TGTGCCAGTAGTTCAGCGAAGGTTAGCTCCTACAATGAGCAGTTCTTC. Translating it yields CASSSAKVSSYNEQFF.

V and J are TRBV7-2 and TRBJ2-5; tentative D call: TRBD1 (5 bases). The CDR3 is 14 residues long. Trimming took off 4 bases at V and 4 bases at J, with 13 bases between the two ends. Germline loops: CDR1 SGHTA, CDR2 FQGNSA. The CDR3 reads CASSSLRAGETQYF. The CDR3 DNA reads TGTGCCAGCAGCTCACTCAGGGCCGGAGAGACCCAGTACTTC.

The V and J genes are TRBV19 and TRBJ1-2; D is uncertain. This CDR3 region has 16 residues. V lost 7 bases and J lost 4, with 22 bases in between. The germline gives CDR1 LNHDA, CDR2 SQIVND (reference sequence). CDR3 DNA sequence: TGTGCCAGTACTGTGGGTTCAGGCCCGGTGGGCTATGGCTACACCTTC. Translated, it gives CASTVGSGPVGYGYTF.

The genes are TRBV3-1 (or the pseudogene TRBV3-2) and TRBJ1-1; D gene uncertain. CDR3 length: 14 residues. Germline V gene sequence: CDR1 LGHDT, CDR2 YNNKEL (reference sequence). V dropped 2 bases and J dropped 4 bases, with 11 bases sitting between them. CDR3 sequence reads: CASSQSGSSTEAFF. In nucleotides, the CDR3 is TGTGCCAGCAGCCAATCAGGTTCAAGCACTGAAGCTTTCTTT.

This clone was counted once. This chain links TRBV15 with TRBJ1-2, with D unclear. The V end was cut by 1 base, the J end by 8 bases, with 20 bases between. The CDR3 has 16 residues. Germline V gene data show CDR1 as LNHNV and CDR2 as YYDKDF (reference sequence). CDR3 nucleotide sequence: TGTGCCACCAGCAGAGCCTTCGACAACCCCCCTGGAGGCTACACCTTC. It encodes CATSRAFDNPPGGYTF.